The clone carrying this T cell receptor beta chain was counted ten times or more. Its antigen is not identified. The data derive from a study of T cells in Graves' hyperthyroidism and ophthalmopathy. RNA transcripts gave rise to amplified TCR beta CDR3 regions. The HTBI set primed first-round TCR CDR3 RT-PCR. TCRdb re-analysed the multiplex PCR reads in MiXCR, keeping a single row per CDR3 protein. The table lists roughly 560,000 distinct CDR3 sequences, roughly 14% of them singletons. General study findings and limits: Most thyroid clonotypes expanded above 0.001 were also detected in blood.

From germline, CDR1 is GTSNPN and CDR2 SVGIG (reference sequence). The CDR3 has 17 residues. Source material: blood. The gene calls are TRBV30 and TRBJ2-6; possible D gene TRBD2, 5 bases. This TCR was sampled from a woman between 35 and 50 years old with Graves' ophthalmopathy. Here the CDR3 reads CAAQSGALPLAANVLTF. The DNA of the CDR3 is TGTGCTGCGCAAAGCGGAGCCCTTCCTCTGGCCGCCAACGTCCTGACTTTC.